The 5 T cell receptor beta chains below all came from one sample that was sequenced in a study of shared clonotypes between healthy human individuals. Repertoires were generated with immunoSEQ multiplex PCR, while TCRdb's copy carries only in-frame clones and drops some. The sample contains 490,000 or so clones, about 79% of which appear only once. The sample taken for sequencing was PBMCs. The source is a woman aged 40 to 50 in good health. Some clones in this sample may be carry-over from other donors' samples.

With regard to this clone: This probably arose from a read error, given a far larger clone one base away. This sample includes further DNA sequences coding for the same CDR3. The CDR3 DNA sequence: TGCGCCAGCAACTTTCCGGGGGGATCGAACGAGCAGTTCTTC. Translation gives CASNFPGGSNEQFF. The rearrangement uses TRBV4-1 and TRBJ2-1; TRBD2 agrees at 7 bases. The CDR3 extends over 14 amino acids. The germline V gene has CDR1 MGHRA and CDR2 YSYEKL. V lost 7 bases and J lost 10; bases outside the gene matches: 13.

The CDR3 DNA is TGCGCCAGCAGCCAAGGGGACAGGGTAAACACTGAAGCTTTCTTT. It translates to CASSQGDRVNTEAFF. This chain links TRBV4-1 with TRBJ1-1, with 9 bases that match TRBD1. After removal of 1 base from V and 2 bases from J, the junction contained 2 bases not matched to a gene. The germline CDR1 and CDR2 sequences are MGHRA and YSYEKL. The length of the CDR3 is 15 residues.

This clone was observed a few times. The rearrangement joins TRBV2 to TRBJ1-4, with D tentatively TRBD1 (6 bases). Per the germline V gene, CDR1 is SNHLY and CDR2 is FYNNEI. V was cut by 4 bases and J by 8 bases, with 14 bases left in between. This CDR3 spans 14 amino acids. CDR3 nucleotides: TGTGCCAGCAGTGTAGGGGGTTGGGGAGAAAAACTGTTTTTT. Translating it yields CASSVGGWGEKLFF.

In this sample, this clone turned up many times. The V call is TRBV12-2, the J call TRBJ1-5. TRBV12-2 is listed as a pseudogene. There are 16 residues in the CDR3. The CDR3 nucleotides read TGTGCAAGTCGCTTGGGACGGCAACGGGGCAATCAGCCCCAGCATTTT. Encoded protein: CASRLGRQRGNQPQHF.

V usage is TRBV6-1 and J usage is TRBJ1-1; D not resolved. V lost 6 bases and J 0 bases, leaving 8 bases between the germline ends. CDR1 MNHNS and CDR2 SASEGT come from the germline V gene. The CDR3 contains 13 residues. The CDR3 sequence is CASSGWLNTEAFF. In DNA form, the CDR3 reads TGTGCCAGCAGCGGTTGGCTGAACACTGAAGCTTTCTTT.